The clone carrying this TCR beta chain was detected ten times or more. This sample is part of a study of T cells in Graves' hyperthyroidism and ophthalmopathy. V dropped 6 bases and J dropped 9 bases, with 12 bases sitting between them. Looked up from germline, CDR1 is MNHEY and CDR2 is SVGEGT. The CDR3 spans 12 residues. RNA transcripts were the template for amplifying TCR beta CDR3 regions. Initially, a first-round RT-PCR of the TCR CDR3 employed the HTBI primer set. One entry per CDR3 protein, called by TCRdb with MiXCR from the multiplex PCR reads. The sample yields 360,000 or so distinct CDR3 sequences, 15% to 20% seen once.

The sequence derives from a woman aged 35 to 49 with Graves' ophthalmopathy. Sequencing was performed on blood. The rearrangement uses TRBV6-2 or TRBV6-3 and TRBJ1-5, with D unclear. Here the CDR3 DNA reads TGTGCCAGCAGAACCCTCTTAGGGCCCCAGCATTTT. It translates to CASRTLLGPQHF.